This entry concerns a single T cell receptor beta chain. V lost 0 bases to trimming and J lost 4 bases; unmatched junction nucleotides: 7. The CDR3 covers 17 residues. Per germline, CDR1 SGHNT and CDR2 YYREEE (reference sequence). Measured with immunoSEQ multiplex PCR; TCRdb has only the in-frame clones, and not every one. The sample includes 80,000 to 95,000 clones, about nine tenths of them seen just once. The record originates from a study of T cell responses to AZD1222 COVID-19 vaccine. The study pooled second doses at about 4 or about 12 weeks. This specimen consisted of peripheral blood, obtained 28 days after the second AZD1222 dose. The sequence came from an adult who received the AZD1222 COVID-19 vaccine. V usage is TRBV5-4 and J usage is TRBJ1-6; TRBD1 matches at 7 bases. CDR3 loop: CASSLAPDRAYNSPLHF. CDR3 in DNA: TGTGCCAGCAGCTTGGCCCCCGACAGGGCTTATAATTCACCCCTCCACTTT.